These T cell receptor beta chains were read from a single sample in a study of PD-L1 blockade in urothelial cancer. Produced via immunoSEQ multiplex PCR; TCRdb's table is partial and in-frame only. Here the sample spans around 63,000 clones, 75% to 85% being singletons. Sequenced material: PBMCs, taken around atezolizumab (anti-PD-L1) treatment. The receptors derive from a man aged 65 to 79 with urothelial cancer. The CDR3 runs from the conserved cysteine through the conserved F or W. The order of the fields is CDR3 protein, CDR3 DNA, D gene, J gene, clone size, V gene. D genes are given only for firm matches. Rows give clone size only sometimes, using once, few, many, or a class for an expanded clone.

CDR3: CASSYLAGGRSGDTQYF; DNA: TGTGCCAGCAGTTATTTAGCGGGAGGGCGAAGTGGAGATACGCAGTATTTT; D: TRBD2; J: TRBJ2-3; size: NA; V: TRBV27
CDR3: CASSPGQGDEQYF; DNA: TGTGCCAGCTCACCTGGCCAGGGGGACGAGCAGTACTTC; D: TRBD1; J: TRBJ2-7; size: few; V: TRBV18
CDR3: CAINAGQESSSGNTIYF; DNA: TGTGCCATCAACGCGGGACAGGAATCCAGCTCTGGAAACACCATATATTTT; D: TRBD1; J: TRBJ1-3; size: NA; V: TRBV10-3
CDR3: CASRRTVSNQPQHF; DNA: TGTGCCAGTAGAAGGACAGTTAGCAATCAGCCCCAGCATTTT; D: NA; J: TRBJ1-5; size: NA; V: TRBV19
CDR3: CASSEALSETQYF; DNA: TGTGCCAGCAGTGAAGCCCTATCGGAGACCCAGTACTTC; D: NA; J: TRBJ2-5; size: NA; V: TRBV2
CDR3: CASSDLSGYQETQYF; DNA: TGTGCCAGCAGTGATTTATCGGGGTACCAAGAGACCCAGTACTTC; D: NA; J: TRBJ2-5; size: NA; V: TRBV6-1
CDR3: CASTVSGNTIYF; DNA: TGTGCCAGCACGGTCTCTGGAAACACCATATATTTT; D: NA; J: TRBJ1-3; size: NA; V: TRBV7-9
CDR3: CSVGQGTNTGELFF; DNA: TGCAGCGTCGGACAGGGGACGAACACCGGGGAGCTGTTTTTT; D: TRBD1; J: TRBJ2-2; size: NA; V: TRBV29-1
CDR3: CASSTRTGGGTNEKLFF; DNA: TGTGCCAGTAGTACTCGGACAGGGGGGGGAACTAATGAAAAACTGTTTTTT; D: TRBD1; J: TRBJ1-4; size: NA; V: TRBV19
CDR3: CASSIKTGSGYQETQYF; DNA: TGTGCCAGCAGCATAAAAACAGGGTCGGGGTACCAAGAGACCCAGTACTTC; D: NA; J: TRBJ2-5; size: NA; V: TRBV5-6
CDR3: CASSVEGSGRENTGELFF; DNA: TGTGCCAGCAGCGTAGAGGGAAGCGGGAGAGAAAACACCGGGGAGCTGTTTTTT; D: TRBD2; J: TRBJ2-2; size: NA; V: TRBV9
CDR3: CASSPRSQGGPQHF; DNA: TGTGCCAGCAGCCCCCGGAGCCAGGGAGGGCCCCAGCATTTT; D: NA; J: TRBJ1-5; size: NA; V: TRBV9
CDR3: CASSLKGQGASPLHF; DNA: TGCGCCAGCAGCTTGAAGGGACAGGGAGCTTCACCCCTCCACTTT; D: TRBD1; J: TRBJ1-6; size: NA; V: TRBV5-1
CDR3: CASSFSRGLLKNIQYF; DNA: TGTGCCAGCAGCTTCAGCAGGGGGTTACTCAAAAACATTCAGTACTTC; D: TRBD1; J: TRBJ2-4; size: few; V: TRBV7-2
CDR3: CASSLRGGTEAFF; DNA: TGTGCCAGCAGCCTGAGGGGGGGCACTGAAGCTTTCTTT; D: NA; J: TRBJ1-1; size: NA; V: TRBV7-2
CDR3: CASSEQVNYGYTF; DNA: TGTGCCAGCAGCGAACAGGTTAACTATGGCTACACCTTC; D: NA; J: TRBJ1-2; size: NA; V: TRBV7-9
CDR3: CASSTWTGIAFF; DNA: TGTGCCAGTAGTACGTGGACAGGTATAGCTTTCTTT; D: TRBD1; J: TRBJ1-1; size: NA; V: TRBV19
CDR3: CSVGGASGFSYEQYF; DNA: TGCAGCGTCGGGGGCGCTAGCGGATTCTCCTACGAGCAGTACTTC; D: NA; J: TRBJ2-7; size: NA; V: TRBV29-1
CDR3: CASSFGGTSAEAFF; DNA: TGTGCCAGCAGCTTCGGGGGGACAAGTGCTGAAGCTTTCTTT; D: NA; J: TRBJ1-1; size: once; V: TRBV7-9
CDR3: CASSQTSGRDNEQFF; DNA: TGTGCCAGCAGCCAGACTAGCGGGAGGGACAATGAGCAGTTCTTC; D: TRBD2; J: TRBJ2-1; size: NA; V: TRBV7-9
CDR3: CASSVGTGISNYGYTF; DNA: TGTGCCAGCAGCGTAGGCACAGGGATTTCTAACTATGGCTACACCTTC; D: NA; J: TRBJ1-2; size: NA; V: TRBV9
CDR3: CASSLEGAGVSYNEQFF; DNA: TGTGCCAGCAGCTTAGAGGGAGCGGGGGTCTCCTACAATGAGCAGTTCTTC; D: TRBD2; J: TRBJ2-1; size: NA; V: TRBV7-2
CDR3: CAWSRRANTGELFF; DNA: TGTGCCTGGAGTCGGAGGGCGAACACCGGGGAGCTGTTTTTT; D: NA; J: TRBJ2-2; size: NA; V: TRBV30
CDR3: CASRSIAGGEGEQYF; DNA: TGTGCCAGCAGATCTATAGCGGGAGGGGAGGGAGAGCAGTACTTC; D: TRBD2; J: TRBJ2-7; size: few; V: TRBV7-2
CDR3: CASSRDRAGGYTF; DNA: TGTGCCAGCAGTCGGGACAGGGCAGGTGGCTACACCTTC; D: TRBD1; J: TRBJ1-2; size: NA; V: TRBV6-5
CDR3: CAWSTLGRGPGTQYF; DNA: TGTGCCTGGAGTACCCTCGGGCGGGGTCCGGGGACCCAGTACTTC; D: NA; J: TRBJ2-5; size: NA; V: TRBV30
CDR3: CASSPRQGLEQYF; DNA: TGTGCCAGCAGCCCCCGACAGGGTCTCGAGCAGTACTTC; D: TRBD1; J: TRBJ2-7; size: NA; V: TRBV13
CDR3: CATSSGRESDEQYF; DNA: TGTGCCACCAGCAGCGGGCGGGAGTCCGACGAGCAGTACTTC; D: TRBD2; J: TRBJ2-7; size: NA; V: TRBV15
CDR3: CASSLRGARGYGYTF; DNA: TGTGCCAGCAGCTTGAGGGGTGCCAGGGGGTATGGCTACACCTTC; D: TRBD1; J: TRBJ1-2; size: NA; V: TRBV5-6
CDR3: CASSFGRAISRTEAFF; DNA: TGTGCCAGCAGCTTCGGCAGGGCCATTAGTCGGACTGAAGCTTTCTTT; D: NA; J: TRBJ1-1; size: NA; V: TRBV13
CDR3: CASRYAGTEQFF; DNA: TGTGCCAGCAGGTATGCGGGAACTGAGCAGTTCTTC; D: NA; J: TRBJ2-1; size: once; V: TRBV2